The rows below give T cell receptor beta chains drawn from one sample of a study of T cell responses to AZD1222 COVID-19 vaccine. Profiling relied on immunoSEQ multiplex PCR, and the TCRdb table lists in-frame clones only, not all of them. Of fewer than 200,000 clones listed, more than 70% were seen once; the top ten hold approximately 26%. Material: peripheral blood, obtained 28 days after the second AZD1222 dose. These receptors were obtained from an adult who received the AZD1222 COVID-19 vaccine. Each CDR3 is given with its conserved first and last residue. The D gene is left open where the match is weak. Only some rows state a clone size, as once, few, many or a class for expanded clones.

>TRBV28|TRBJ2-7|NA|NA
CASSPDGSSYEQYF
TGTGCCAGCAGCCCGGACGGAAGCTCCTACGAGCAGTACTTC
>TRBV29-1|TRBJ2-2|NA|NA
CSVVPKAGELFF
TGCAGCGTTGTTCCGAAGGCCGGGGAGCTGTTTTTT
>TRBV25-1|TRBJ2-2|TRBD2|once
CASSEIMTSESTGELFF
TGTGCCAGCAGTGAAATAATGACTAGCGAGAGCACCGGGGAGCTGTTTTTT
>TRBV7-2|TRBJ1-6|NA|NA
CASSPGGPAYNSPLHF
TGTGCCAGCAGCCCTGGGGGGCCCGCCTATAATTCACCCCTCCACTTT
>TRBV5-4|TRBJ2-3|NA|NA
CASTPAVRTDTQYF
TGTGCCAGCACCCCTGCGGTCCGCACAGATACGCAGTATTTT
>TRBV28|TRBJ1-2|NA|NA
CASSLLSFGDGYTF
TGTGCCAGCAGTTTACTCTCTTTTGGGGATGGCTACACCTTC
>TRBV6-2/TRBV6-3|TRBJ2-2|TRBD1|NA
CASSYFLPGTGLQMAGELFF
TGTGCCAGCAGTTACTTCCTCCCCGGGACAGGCCTTCAGATGGCCGGGGAGCTGTTTTTT
>TRBV15|TRBJ1-5|NA|NA
CATSREGGHYSNQPQHF
TGTGCCACCAGCAGAGAGGGGGGACACTATAGCAATCAGCCCCAGCATTTT
>TRBV28|TRBJ1-2|NA|NA
CASSLAPFRGRHYGYTF
TGTGCCAGCAGTTTGGCCCCTTTTCGGGGGCGCCACTATGGCTACACCTTC
>TRBV7-9|TRBJ2-3|TRBD2|NA
CASRPGTSGRYSGTDTQYF
TGTGCCAGCAGACCCGGGACTAGCGGGAGATATTCTGGCACAGATACGCAGTATTTT
>TRBV7-8|TRBJ1-4|TRBD1|NA
CASSPRDRGNEKLFF
TGTGCCAGCAGCCCCCGGGACAGGGGGAATGAAAAACTGTTTTTT
>TRBV28|TRBJ2-3|TRBD2|NA
CASSPYFASGYTDTQYF
TGTGCCAGCAGCCCGTATTTCGCTAGCGGGTACACAGATACGCAGTATTTT
>TRBV5-6|TRBJ2-1|TRBD2|once
CASSESSGPPYNEQFF
TGTGCCAGCAGCGAGAGTAGCGGGCCTCCCTACAATGAGCAGTTCTTC
>TRBV7-2|TRBJ1-5|NA|NA
CASSLDGYSNQPQHF
TGTGCCAGCAGCTTAGATGGGTATAGCAATCAGCCCCAGCATTTT
>TRBV21-1|TRBJ2-1|NA|NA
CAPGGTRNRNEQFF
TGTGCTCCTGGAGGGACTCGGAATCGGAATGAGCAGTTCTTC
>TRBV24-1|TRBJ2-7|NA|NA
CATSDLGTYEQYF
TGTGCCACCAGTGATCTAGGGACCTACGAGCAGTACTTC
>TRBV21-1|TRBJ2-2|NA|NA
CASSKEEFRDTGELFF
TGTGCCAGCAGCAAAGAGGAGTTTAGGGACACCGGGGAGCTGTTTTTT
>TRBV14|TRBJ1-5|TRBD1|NA
CALDRGGNYSNQPQHF
TGTGCCTTGGACAGGGGCGGGAATTATAGCAATCAGCCCCAGCATTTT
>TRBV18|TRBJ2-7|NA|NA
CASSPKQGYEQYF
TGTGCCAGCTCACCGAAACAGGGATACGAGCAGTACTTC
>TRBV28|TRBJ2-7|NA|few
CASSFRNSYEQYF
TGTGCCAGCAGCTTTCGGAATTCCTACGAGCAGTACTTC
>TRBV7-9|TRBJ2-5|TRBD2|NA
CATSLGRAAETQYF
TGTGCCACCTCCCTAGGGAGGGCGGCCGAGACCCAGTACTTC
>TRBV30|TRBJ1-1|NA|few
CAWEPGTASEAFF
TGTGCCTGGGAACCAGGGACGGCCTCTGAAGCTTTCTTT
>TRBV29-1|TRBJ1-1|NA|NA
CSVGTEYTEAFF
TGCAGCGTTGGGACAGAATACACTGAAGCTTTCTTT
>TRBV6-2/TRBV6-3|TRBJ1-5|NA|NA
CASSLWGSNQPQHF
TGTGCCAGCAGTTTATGGGGTAGCAATCAGCCCCAGCATTTT
>TRBV28|TRBJ1-5|NA|NA
CASSPTAVGGGQPQHF
TGTGCCAGCAGTCCTACGGCGGTTGGCGGGGGTCAGCCCCAGCATTTT
>TRBV7-2|TRBJ2-7|NA|NA
CASSPGYEQYF
TGTGCCAGCAGCCCGGGGTACGAGCAGTACTTC
>TRBV5-1|TRBJ2-7|NA|once
CASSPASSGDEQYF
TGCGCCAGCAGCCCCGCCTCGTCGGGGGACGAGCAGTACTTC
>TRBV6-2/TRBV6-3|TRBJ2-7|TRBD1|NA
CASSGQVDYEQYF
TGTGCCAGCAGTGGACAGGTGGACTACGAGCAGTACTTC
>TRBV6-6|TRBJ1-2|TRBD1|once
CASSRGDGTGGYGYTF
TGTGCCAGCAGTCGAGGGGACGGGACAGGGGGATATGGCTACACCTTC
>TRBV20-1|TRBJ2-5|NA|NA
CRGGDPGYF
TGCAGGGGCGGGGACCCCGGGTACTTC
>TRBV21-1|TRBJ2-2|NA|few
CASSKGAGGRTGELFF
TGTGCCAGCAGCAAAGGGGCGGGAGGGCGCACCGGGGAGCTGTTTTTT
>TRBV6-4|TRBJ1-1|NA|once
CASSDQLNTEAFF
TGTGCCAGCAGTGACCAGTTGAACACTGAAGCTTTCTTT
>TRBV3-1/TRBV3-2|TRBJ2-4|TRBD1|NA
CASSRTLDRGVQYF
TGTGCCAGCAGCCGGACCTTGGACAGGGGAGTTCAGTACTTC
>TRBV7-2|TRBJ2-2|NA|NA
CASSHEGISTGELFF
TGTGCCAGCAGTCATGAGGGAATAAGCACCGGGGAGCTGTTTTTT
>TRBV20-1|TRBJ2-7|NA|NA
CSARDRSEQYF
TGCAGTGCTAGAGATCGGAGCGAGCAGTACTTC
>TRBV4-3|TRBJ2-3|TRBD2|NA
CASSPSGSNVGGTDTQYF
TGCGCCAGCAGTCCAAGCGGGAGTAACGTTGGGGGTACAGATACGCAGTATTTT
>TRBV12-3/TRBV12-4|TRBJ2-7|NA|NA
CASSLKVEQYF
TGTGCCAGCAGTTTAAAGGTGGAGCAGTACTTC
>TRBV6-2/TRBV6-3|TRBJ2-3|TRBD2|NA
CASSGLAGTTDTQYF
TGTGCCAGCAGCGGACTAGCGGGAACCACAGATACGCAGTATTTT
>TRBV6-6|TRBJ1-1|TRBD1|NA
CASSSQLQGANTEAFF
TGTGCCAGCAGTTCGCAGCTCCAGGGGGCGAACACTGAAGCTTTCTTT